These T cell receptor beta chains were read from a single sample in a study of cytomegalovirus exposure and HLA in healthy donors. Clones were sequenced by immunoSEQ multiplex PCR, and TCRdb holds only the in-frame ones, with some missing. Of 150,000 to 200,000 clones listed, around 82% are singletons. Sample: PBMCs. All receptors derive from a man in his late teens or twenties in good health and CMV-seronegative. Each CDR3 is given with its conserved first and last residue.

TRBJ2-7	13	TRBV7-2	CASRPTGSYEQYF
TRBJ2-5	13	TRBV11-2	CASSLREQETQYF
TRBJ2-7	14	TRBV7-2	CASSSRTSTYEQYF
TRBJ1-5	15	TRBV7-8	CASSLATEGRQPQHF
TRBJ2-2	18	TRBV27	CAVSRVRKRVSFLEELFF
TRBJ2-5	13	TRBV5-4	CASSLVVSETQYF
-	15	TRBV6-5	CASSRSRDRGYEQYF
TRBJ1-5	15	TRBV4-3	CASSQGSGSGQPQHF
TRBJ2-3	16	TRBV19	CASSNLAGAAPDTQYF
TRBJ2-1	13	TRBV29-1	CSVEPAGGNEQFF
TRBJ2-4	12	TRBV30	CAWSIAKNIQYF
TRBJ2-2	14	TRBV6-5	CASKTGGRTGELFF
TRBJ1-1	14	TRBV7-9	CASNPVRQGAEAFF
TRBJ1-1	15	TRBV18	CASSLGQGKNTEAFF
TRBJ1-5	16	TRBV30	CAWSVKPPPLNQPQHF
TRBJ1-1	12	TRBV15	CATSRDVTEAFF
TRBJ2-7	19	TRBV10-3	CAISDPGGRALVRSYEQYF
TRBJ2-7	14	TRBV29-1	CSVEETGTGYEQYF
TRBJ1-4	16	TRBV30	CAWTISRQASNEKLFF
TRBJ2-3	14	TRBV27	CASRNRLSTDTQYF
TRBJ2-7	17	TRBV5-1	CASSSASGFLIEYEQYF
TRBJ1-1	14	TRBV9	CASSPSGSFTEAFF
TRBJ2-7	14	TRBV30	CAWGPGQGNSEQYF
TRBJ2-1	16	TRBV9	CASSVGLTSGSYEQFF
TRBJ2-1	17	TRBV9	CASSLGLAGGRYNEQFF
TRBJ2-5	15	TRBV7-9	CSSSRGRAGGETQYF
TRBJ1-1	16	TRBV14	CAGSLGQGKMNTEAFF
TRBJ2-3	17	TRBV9	CASSVAQLATSTDTQYF
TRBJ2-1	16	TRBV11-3	CASRPFDSSNYNEQFF
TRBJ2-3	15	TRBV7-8	CASSPETSSTDTQYF
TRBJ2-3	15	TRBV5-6	CASSADGGGSDTQYF
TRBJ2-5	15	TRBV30	CAWSVSAGGVETQYF
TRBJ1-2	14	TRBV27	CASSENRGRHGYTF
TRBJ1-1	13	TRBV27	CASSSTRGTEAFF
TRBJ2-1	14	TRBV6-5	CATSMTVASNEQFF
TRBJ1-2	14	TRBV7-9	CSSSRLVANYGYTF
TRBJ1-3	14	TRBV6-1	CASSVPSSGNTIYF
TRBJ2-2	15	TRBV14	CASSQGTGWTGELFF
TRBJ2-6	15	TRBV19	CASSTTISGANVLTF
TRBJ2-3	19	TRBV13	CASSSSLAGGPGLTDTQYF
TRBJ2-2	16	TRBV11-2	CASSLHGGAGTGELFF
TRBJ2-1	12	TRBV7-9	CASSPRVLGLFF
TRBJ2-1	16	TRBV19	CASSTNIAGDYNEQFF
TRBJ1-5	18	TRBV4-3	CASRVSAGQGTGNQPQHF
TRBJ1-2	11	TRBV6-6	CASSSNYGYTF
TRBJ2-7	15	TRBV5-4	CASSLAQGSSYEQYF